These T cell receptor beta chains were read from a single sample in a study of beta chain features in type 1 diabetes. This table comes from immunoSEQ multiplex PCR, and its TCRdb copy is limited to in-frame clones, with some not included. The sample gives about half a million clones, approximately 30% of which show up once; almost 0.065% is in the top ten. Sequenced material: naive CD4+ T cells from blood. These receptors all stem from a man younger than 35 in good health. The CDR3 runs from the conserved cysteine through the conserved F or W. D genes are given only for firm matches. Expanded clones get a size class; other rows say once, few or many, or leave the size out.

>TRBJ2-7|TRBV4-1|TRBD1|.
TGCGCCAGCAGCACAAGACAGGGCAGAGACTACGAGCAGTACTTC
CASSTRQGRDYEQYF
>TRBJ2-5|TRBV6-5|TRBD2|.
TGTGCCAGCAGTTACTCGTCCGGGACTAGAGAGACCCAGTACTTC
CASSYSSGTRETQYF
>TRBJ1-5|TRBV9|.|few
TGTGCCAGCAGCGTAGCTGGTTTCCAGCCCCAGCATTTT
CASSVAGFQPQHF
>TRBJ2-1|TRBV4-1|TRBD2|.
TGCGCCAGCAGCCACTTAGCAGGGCTAGCGGGCCAGAGCTCCTACAATGAGCAGTTCTTC
CASSHLAGLAGQSSYNEQFF
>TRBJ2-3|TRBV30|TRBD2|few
TGTGCCTTTTCACCCCCCAGCGGGAGGACGCAGTATTTT
CAFSPPSGRTQYF
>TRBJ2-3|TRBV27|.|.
TGTGCCAGCAGCTATAACGCAGATACGCAGTATTTT
CASSYNADTQYF
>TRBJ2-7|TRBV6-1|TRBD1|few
TGTGCCAGCAGTGAACAGGTTTGGACAGGCGATTTCTACGAGCAGTACTTC
CASSEQVWTGDFYEQYF
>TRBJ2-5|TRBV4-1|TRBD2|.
TGCGCCAGCAGCCAAGAGACTAGCGGGAGTACGGAGACCCAGTACTTC
CASSQETSGSTETQYF
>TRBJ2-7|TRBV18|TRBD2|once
TGTGCCAGCTCACCACCCAGGGGACTAGCGGGAGTGTACGAGCAGTACTTC
CASSPPRGLAGVYEQYF
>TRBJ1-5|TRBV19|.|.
TGTGCCAGTAGTACTCGGACCCCCGAACAGCCCCAGCATTTT
CASSTRTPEQPQHF
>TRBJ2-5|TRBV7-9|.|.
TGTGCCAGCAGCTTAGCGGGTCAGGTCCCAGAGACCCAGTACTTC
CASSLAGQVPETQYF
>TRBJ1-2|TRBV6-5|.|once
TGTGCCAGCAGAGGGGAGGGCGGCTACACCTTC
CASRGEGGYTF
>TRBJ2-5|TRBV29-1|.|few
TGCAGCGTTGGAGGGACCGGGACCCAGTACTTC
CSVGGTGTQYF
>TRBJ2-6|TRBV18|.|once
TGTGCCAGCTCACCACAGGCTGGGGCCAACGTCCTGACTTTC
CASSPQAGANVLTF
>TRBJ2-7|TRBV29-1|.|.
TGCAGCGTCACAGGGCAATCCAACGAGCAGTACTTC
CSVTGQSNEQYF
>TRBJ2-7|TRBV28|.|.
TGTGCCAGCAGTTTACAAGGGGCCCCCCATGAGCAGTACTTC
CASSLQGAPHEQYF
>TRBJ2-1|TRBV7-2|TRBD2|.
TGTGCCAGCAGCGTGACTAGCGGGAGAAACAATGAGCAGTTCTTC
CASSVTSGRNNEQFF
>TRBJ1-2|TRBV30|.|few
TGTGCCTGGGACAGAATACTCTATGGCTACACCTTC
CAWDRILYGYTF
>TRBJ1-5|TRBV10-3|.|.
TGTGCCATCAGTGAGGGGTATGACAATCAGCCCCAGCATTTT
CAISEGYDNQPQHF
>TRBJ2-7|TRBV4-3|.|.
TGCGCCAGCAGCCAAGAAGGCCTCTACGAGCAGTACTTC
CASSQEGLYEQYF
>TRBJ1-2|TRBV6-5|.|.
TGTGCCAGCAGTTTTCACCCGACGGACAGTGGCTATGGCTACACCTTC
CASSFHPTDSGYGYTF
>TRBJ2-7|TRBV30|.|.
TGTGCCTGGAGTCCGCGACAGCCCTACGAGCAGTACTTC
CAWSPRQPYEQYF
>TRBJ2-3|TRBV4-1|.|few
TGCGCCAGCAGCAAACAGGGTACCACAGATACGCAGTATTTT
CASSKQGTTDTQYF
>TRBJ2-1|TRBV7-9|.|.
TGTGCCAGCAGCTTAGCGTACGGGAGCTCCTACAATGAGCAGTTCTTC
CASSLAYGSSYNEQFF
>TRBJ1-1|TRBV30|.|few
TGTGCCTGGAGTCCCCGCAGTGAAGCTTTCTTT
CAWSPRSEAFF
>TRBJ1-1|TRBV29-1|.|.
TGCAGCGTCGCTCTACGACCGGGAACTGAAGCTTTCTTT
CSVALRPGTEAFF